The 24 T cell receptor beta chains below come from one sample, sequenced in a study of T cells in severe cutaneous drug reactions. Carbamazepine had induced Stevens-Johnson syndrome or toxic epidermal necrolysis in the sequenced donors. Libraries were made by iRepertoire multiplex PCR with TCR subtype-specific primers for bulk and single-cell sequencing. TCRdb reprocessed the multiplex PCR reads and stores each CDR3 protein as one record, lacking DNA. The table lists approximately 9,500 distinct CDR3 sequences. Material for sequencing was cells from a skin blister. These receptors originate from a human donor with Stevens-Johnson syndrome, a severe cutaneous drug reaction.

The CDR3 spells CSAPSREGWDEQFF. The chain couples TRBV20-1 to TRBJ2-1; the D gene TCRdb calls, TRBD2, cannot be checked with no DNA. The CDR3 extends over 14 amino acids. The V gene's germline CDR1 is DFQATT and CDR2 SNEGSKA (reference sequence).

V usage is TRBV29-1 and J usage is TRBJ2-7; the TCRdb call, TRBD2, lacks DNA for checking. The CDR3 contains 13 residues. Per the germline V gene, CDR1 is SQVTM and CDR2 is ANQGSEA. The CDR3 region is CSAREGGLNEQYF.

Judged by frequency, this clonotype is medium-sized. The CDR3 region is CSARDSQDTGELFF. This chain links TRBV20-1 with TRBJ2-2. The CDR3 has 14 amino acids. CDR1 and CDR2 (germline): DFQATT, SNEGSKA (reference sequence).

The chain is built from TRBV29-1 and TRBJ2-7; the TRBD1 assignment by TCRdb is unverifiable without DNA. The CDR3 runs 15 residues. Germline V lookup: CDR1 SQVTM, CDR2 ANQGSEA. CDR3: CSVEGPGGDPYEQYF.

This chain links TRBV20-1 with TRBJ1-3. There are 12 residues in the CDR3. From germline, CDR1 is DFQATT and CDR2 SNEGSKA (reference sequence). The CDR3 loop reads CSARSSGNTIYF.

The chain recombines TRBV20-1 with TRBJ2-7; TCRdb indicates TRBD2, and absent DNA this call remains unverified. Per germline, CDR1 DFQATT and CDR2 SNEGSKA (reference sequence). The CDR3 totals 16 residues. This chain's CDR3 is CSASQGGGRPSYEQYF.

The chain's CDR3 is CSVDLGQPNSPLHF. V gene TRBV29-1 combines with J gene TRBJ1-6; absent DNA, TCRdb's TRBD1 call cannot be checked. The CDR3 sequence is 14 residues long. The germline CDR1 and CDR2 sequences are SQVTM and ANQGSEA.

This clonotype is identified as medium-sized from frequency. This chain joins TRBV6-2 or TRBV6-3 and TRBJ1-1; TCRdb picks TRBD1, but there is no DNA to check that call. The CDR3 is 13 residues long. Germline V lookup: CDR1 MNHEY, CDR2 SVGEGT. This CDR3 is CASINRGDPEAFF.

By frequency, this clonotype is medium-sized. The chain has TRBV20-1 and TRBJ2-3; the D call of TRBD1 rests on TCRdb alone, since no DNA is present to check it. The germline CDR1 and CDR2 sequences are DFQATT and SNEGSKA (reference sequence). This CDR3 spans 12 amino acids. CDR3 residues: CSADPPGDTQYF.

V usage is TRBV29-1 and J usage is TRBJ1-1; no DNA is available, so the TRBD1 call from TCRdb remains unchecked. The CDR3 sequence is 13 residues long. CDR1 and CDR2 from the germline V gene are SQVTM and ANQGSEA. The CDR3 protein is CSVARTGWTEAFF.

By frequency, this clonotype is medium-sized (0.01 to 0.1%). The chain uses TRBV20-1 and TRBJ2-7; the TRBD2 assignment by TCRdb is unverifiable without DNA. CDR1 DFQATT and CDR2 SNEGSKA come from the germline V gene (reference sequence). The CDR3 totals 17 residues. The CDR3 here is CSAATTSGSFLSYEQYF.

The chain has TRBV29-1 and TRBJ2-6; no DNA is available, so the TRBD1 call from TCRdb remains unchecked. This CDR3 is built from 13 residues. Germline CDR1 is SQVTM and CDR2 is ANQGSEA. The CDR3 spells CSVRGPGANVLTF.

The chain couples TRBV29-1 to TRBJ2-1; TCRdb's assignment of TRBD1 cannot be checked, as there is no DNA. CDR3 length equals 13 residues. Germline CDR1 reads SQVTM; CDR2 reads ANQGSEA. This CDR3 reads CSAQGRTYNEQFF.

The V and J genes are TRBV29-1 and TRBJ2-7; TCRdb calls TRBD2, which cannot be checked without DNA. The CDR3 is made up of 13 amino acids. Per germline, CDR1 SQVTM and CDR2 ANQGSEA. The CDR3 region is CSVSRSQDYEQYF.

The chain couples TRBV20-1 to TRBJ2-6; lacking DNA, the TRBD1 call made by TCRdb goes unchecked. CDR1 and CDR2 (germline): DFQATT, SNEGSKA (reference sequence). The CDR3 consists of 16 residues. The CDR3 spells CSARGQGASGANVLTF.

The rearrangement joins TRBV20-1 to TRBJ2-7; the TCRdb D gene call, TRBD2, has no DNA to confirm it. The CDR3 consists of 18 residues. Germline V gene lookup returns CDR1 DFQATT and CDR2 SNEGSKA (reference sequence). The CDR3 is CSARDPTLLAGSSYEQYF.

V and J are TRBV20-1 and TRBJ2-3; the D gene TCRdb calls, TRBD2, cannot be checked with no DNA. This CDR3 comprises 14 residues. Germline V gene lookup returns CDR1 DFQATT and CDR2 SNEGSKA (reference sequence). The CDR3 sequence: CSAQASGPTDTQYF.

Its frequency marks this clonotype as medium-sized. The chain uses TRBV20-1 and TRBJ1-4. This CDR3 region has 14 residues. Germline V gives CDR1 DFQATT, CDR2 SNEGSKA (reference sequence). The CDR3 sequence: CSANRGLTNEKLFF.

The CDR3 sequence is CSVEDLGRGLSDTQYF. This rearrangement joins TRBV29-1 to TRBJ2-3; TCRdb indicates TRBD1, and absent DNA this call remains unverified. CDR3 length: 16 amino acids. Per germline, CDR1 SQVTM and CDR2 ANQGSEA.

V and J are TRBV20-1 and TRBJ1-4. This CDR3 has 16 residues. CDR1 and CDR2 from the germline V gene are DFQATT and SNEGSKA (reference sequence). The CDR3 loop reads CSARDRRFATNEKLFF.

Frequency places this clonotype as medium-sized (0.01 to 0.1%). This sequence joins TRBV20-1 and TRBJ1-6; TCRdb gives TRBD1 as the D gene, but with no DNA this cannot be confirmed. CDR1 DFQATT and CDR2 SNEGSKA come from the germline V gene (reference sequence). The CDR3 consists of 14 residues. This CDR3 is CSASTGTNNSPLHF.

This chain joins TRBV20-1 and TRBJ2-5; as DNA is missing, the TRBD2 call by TCRdb cannot be tested. The CDR3 extends over 13 amino acids. CDR1 and CDR2 (germline): DFQATT, SNEGSKA (reference sequence). CDR3: CSAERLAEETQYF.

V is TRBV29-1 and J is TRBJ1-1. Germline V gives CDR1 SQVTM, CDR2 ANQGSEA. The CDR3 totals 14 residues. This CDR3 reads CSVAPLGGVTEAFF.

Its frequency marks this clonotype as large. This chain connects TRBV6-1 to TRBJ1-2; TCRdb's assignment of TRBD1 cannot be checked, as there is no DNA. This CDR3 contains 14 residues. The germline V gene has CDR1 MNHNS and CDR2 SASEGT. The CDR3 loop reads CASRGEWGNYGYTF.